What follows are 28 T cell receptor beta chains derived from one specimen sequenced in a study of T cell repertoires in cytomegalovirus infection. TCRdb re-called the reads with MiXCR, one entry per CDR3 protein. The profile shows roughly 320,000 distinct CDR3 sequences, over 7.5% of them singletons. Sample: PBMCs. Receptors originate from a human donor in good health (CMV status not recorded). Some clones in this sample may be carry-over from other donors' samples.

The chain is built from TRBV6-4 and TRBJ2-6; no clear D. This CDR3 has 14 amino acids. Germline values: CDR1 MRHNA, CDR2 SNTAGT. V lost 0 bases to trimming and J lost 3 bases, with 3 bases between them. CDR3 coding DNA: TGTGCCAGCAGTGACTCAGGTGGGGCCAACGTCCTGACTTTC. Encoded protein: CASSDSGGANVLTF.

The rearrangement links TRBV2 to TRBJ2-7, with 7 bases aligning to TRBD2. CDR1 is SNHLY, CDR2 FYNNEI, per germline. J gave up 2 bases and V 1 base, and 2 bases lay outside the gene matches. The CDR3 spans 14 residues. The CDR3 is CASSEGGGTYEQYF. As DNA, the CDR3 is TGTGCCAGCAGTGAAGGCGGGGGTACCTACGAGCAGTACTTC.

This clonotype was recorded a few times. This chain uses TRBV7-2 with TRBJ2-3, with 12 bases that match TRBD2. CDR1 SGHTA and CDR2 FQGNSA come from the germline V gene. V shed 1 base and J 4 bases; nucleotides not matched to a gene: 3. This CDR3 has 16 residues. The CDR3 sequence is CASSLGPSGGADTQYF. DNA of the CDR3: TGTGCCAGCAGCTTAGGACCTAGCGGGGGGGCAGATACGCAGTATTTT.

The chain joins TRBV12-3 or TRBV12-4 to TRBJ2-7, with 8 bases aligning to TRBD1. The CDR3 is made up of 14 amino acids. Trimming cost V 6 bases and J 0 bases; bases outside gene matches: 4. The CDR3 loop is CASRRQGISYEQYF. The CDR3 coding sequence is TGTGCCAGCAGGAGACAGGGGATCTCCTACGAGCAGTACTTC.

The chain employs TRBV7-3 and TRBJ2-5, with TRBD1 identical over 8 bases. Germline V gene sequence: CDR1 SGHTA, CDR2 FQGTGA. Trimming took 5 bases from V and 3 from J; bases not matched to a gene: 8. This CDR3 spans 15 amino acids. CDR3 bases: TGTGCCAGCAGCCGAAGTCTGGACAGGGAAGAGACCCAGTACTTC. As protein: CASSRSLDREETQYF.

This clonotype showed up just a few times. This rearrangement joins TRBV20-1 to TRBJ1-1, with D tentatively TRBD1 (6 bases). The CDR3 totals 11 residues. Germline-derived CDR1 and CDR2 are DFQATT and SNEGSKA (reference sequence). V was clipped by 6 bases and J by 6 bases, with 11 bases between them. CDR3 bases: TGCAGTGCAGATACAGGGTCTGAAGCTTTCTTT. Translating gives CSADTGSEAFF.

In the case of this clonotype: Sequence at one end of the junction differs from germline and may be a read error. This chain uses TRBV10-1 with TRBJ2-3; 8 nucleotides agree with TRBD2. There are 15 residues in the CDR3. The germline CDR1 and CDR2 sequences are WNHNN and SYGVQD (reference sequence). Written as DNA, the CDR3 is TGTGCCAGCAGTGCAAGCGGGAGTGGCACAGATACGCAGTATTTT. It specifies CASSASGSGTDTQYF.

This chain joins TRBV7-3 and TRBJ1-1, with 9 nucleotides matching TRBD1. This CDR3 region has 15 residues. Germline loops: CDR1 SGHTA, CDR2 FQGTGA. The ends lost 4 bases at V and 4 bases at J; junction bases unmatched: 7. CDR3 protein: CASSSTGGAGTEAFF. The CDR3 region has the DNA TGTGCCAGCAGCTCTACAGGGGGCGCGGGCACTGAAGCTTTCTTT.

V gene TRBV19 combines with J gene TRBJ1-4, with D possibly TRBD1 on 6 matching bases. CDR1 is LNHDA and CDR2 is SQIVND in the germline V gene (reference sequence). V dropped 4 bases and J dropped 5 bases, with 14 bases sitting between them. CDR3 length equals 15 residues. The CDR3 here is CASSTGQTSNEKLFF. DNA of the CDR3: TGTGCCAGTAGTACCGGACAGACTTCGAATGAAAAACTGTTTTTT.

This chain links TRBV7-2 with TRBJ1-2, with TRBD1 as a possible D gene (5 bases). V shed 1 base and J shed 8 bases, with 17 bases lying between them. This CDR3 has 15 residues. Germline CDR1 is SGHTA and CDR2 is FQGNSA. In DNA, the CDR3 is TGTGCCAGCAGCTTAGTCCCGGGGGGGAGGGACGGCTACACCTTC. As protein: CASSLVPGGRDGYTF.

This clonotype was recorded a few times. This chain connects TRBV7-3 to TRBJ1-1; D gene ambiguous. Germline assignment: CDR1 SGHTA and CDR2 FQGTGA. The V gene lost 1 base and the J gene lost 5 bases, with 8 bases spanning the gap. The CDR3 consists of 13 residues. CDR3: CASSLIVSTEAFF. DNA of the CDR3: TGTGCCAGCAGCTTAATAGTATCGACTGAAGCTTTCTTT. The full variable domain, completed using reference TRBV7-3 and TRBJ1-1, is GAGVSQTPSNKVTEKGKYVELRCDPISGHTALYWYRQSLGQGPEFLIYFQGTGAADDSGLPNDRFFAVRPEGSVSTLKIQRTERGDSAVYLCASSLIVSTEAFFGQGTRLTVV.

This clonotype was observed a few times. The V gene is TRBV6-2 or TRBV6-3, the J gene TRBJ2-5; 14 bases are shared with TRBD2. CDR1 is MNHEY, CDR2 SVGEGT, per germline. The CDR3 covers 17 residues. V gave up 2 bases and J gave up 3 bases; unmatched junction bases: 5. CDR3 loop: CASSYTGTSGREETQYF. As DNA, the CDR3 is TGTGCCAGCAGTTACACCGGGACTAGCGGGAGAGAAGAGACCCAGTACTTC.

This clonotype was recorded a few times. The chain uses TRBV19 and TRBJ2-7; 13 nucleotides agree with TRBD2. V shed 6 bases, J shed 5 bases, and the junction held 7 bases outside the gene matches. CDR1 is LNHDA, CDR2 SQIVND, per germline (reference sequence). The CDR3 contains 15 residues. The CDR3 DNA sequence: TGTGCCAGTAGCTCGACTAGCGGGAGGCCCCACGAGCAGTACTTC. Residues: CASSSTSGRPHEQYF.

This clonotype has a count of ten or more. The chain joins TRBV7-8 to TRBJ1-5, with a possible D match to TRBD1 (6 bases). V was trimmed by 5 bases and J by 4 bases, leaving 18 bases between them. The CDR3 extends over 16 amino acids. The germline V gene has CDR1 SGHVS and CDR2 FQNEAQ. The CDR3 sequence is CASSPSAGARNQPQHF. The CDR3 DNA sequence: TGTGCCAGCAGCCCGTCAGCAGGGGCCAGAAATCAGCCCCAGCATTTT.

This clonotype has just a few counts. The rearrangement links TRBV11-2 to TRBJ1-2; D is unclear. Trimming stripped 4 bases from V and 5 bases from J, with 11 bases between. CDR1 and CDR2 (germline): SGHAT, FQNNGV. The CDR3 spans 13 residues. The CDR3 sequence: CASSSQRSYGYTF. CDR3 sequence (DNA): TGTGCCAGCAGCTCCCAGAGATCTTATGGCTACACCTTC.

V usage is TRBV7-2 and J usage is TRBJ2-1; no definite D call. V was shortened by 4 bases and J by 2 bases, with 18 bases between the two germline ends. CDR1 and CDR2 from the germline V gene are SGHTA and FQGNSA. The CDR3 covers 17 residues. The CDR3 reads CASSSAWVGAPYNEQFF. For the CDR3, the DNA is TGTGCCAGCAGCTCAGCTTGGGTGGGTGCTCCCTACAATGAGCAGTTCTTC.

This clonotype was counted at least ten times. The chain joins TRBV7-2 to TRBJ2-7; the match to TRBD2 covers 8 bases. Germline trimming cut 3 bases from V and 6 bases from J; bases unmatched to any gene: 1. Germline loops: CDR1 SGHTA, CDR2 FQGNSA. The CDR3 totals 12 residues. The CDR3 region is CASSFGTSEQYF. The DNA for the CDR3 is TGTGCCAGCAGCTTTGGGACTAGCGAGCAGTACTTC.

This clonotype was counted at least ten times. The V and J genes are TRBV6-6 and TRBJ2-7, with D perhaps TRBD1 or TRBD2 (5 bases each). With 0 bases removed from V and 6 bases from J, the gap between germline ends came to 12 bases. In germline, CDR1 is MNHNY, CDR2 SVGAGI (reference sequence). The CDR3 loop spans 14 amino acids. The CDR3 DNA reads as TGTGCCAGCAGTTACTCTTCACCGGGGACCGAGCAGTACTTC. Protein: CASSYSSPGTEQYF.

This clonotype was recorded many times. The chain combines TRBV7-8 with TRBJ1-1; 9 nucleotides align to TRBD1. Germline lookup yields CDR1 SGHVS and CDR2 FQNEAQ. This CDR3 has 16 residues. V gave up 3 bases and J gave up 4 bases; unmatched junction bases: 9. DNA of the CDR3: TGTGCCAGCAGCTTCGGCATGGGACAGGGTGTCACTGAAGCTTTCTTT. Protein product: CASSFGMGQGVTEAFF.

This clonotype showed up many times. The chain recombines TRBV7-2 with TRBJ1-4; D not resolved. The CDR3 spans 15 residues. Trimming pared 2 bases from V and 8 bases from J, leaving 15 bases between. CDR1 and CDR2 from the germline V gene are SGHTA and FQGNSA. In nucleotides, the CDR3 is TGTGCCAGCAGCTTAAGATCCTGGGGTGAGGAAAAACTGTTTTTT. Translation: CASSLRSWGEEKLFF. Together with reference TRBV7-2 and TRBJ1-4, the CDR3 gives the full variable domain: GAGVSQSPSNKVTEKGKDVELRCDPISGHTALYWYRQSLGQGLEFLIYFQGNSAPDKSGLPSDRFSAERTGGSVSTLTIQRTQQEDSAVYLCASSLRSWGEEKLFFGSGTQLSVL.

V and J are TRBV12-3 or TRBV12-4 and TRBJ1-5, with D possibly matching TRBD1 (5 bases). CDR3 size: 13 residues. Trimming cost V 1 base and J 5 bases, with 6 bases left between them. The CDR3 reads CASSLVGDQPQHF. DNA of the CDR3: TGTGCCAGCAGTTTAGTAGGGGATCAGCCCCAGCATTTT.

This clonotype was found many times. The CDR3 spells CASSLWDSSYEQYF. The CDR3 DNA is TGCGCCAGCAGCTTATGGGATAGCTCCTACGAGCAGTACTTC. This chain joins TRBV5-1 and TRBJ2-7; no clear D gene. CDR3 length equals 14 residues. Germline CDR1 reads SGHRS; CDR2 reads YFSETQ. V lost 2 bases and J 0 bases, leaving 9 bases between the germline ends.

The rearrangement uses TRBV4-1 and TRBJ2-5; either TRBD1 or TRBD2 may fit D (5 bases each). Germline assignment: CDR1 MGHRA and CDR2 YSYEKL. This CDR3 contains 17 residues. Trimming left V 0 bases short and J 5 bases short, with 19 bases between. As DNA, the CDR3 is TGCGCCAGCAGCCAAGAAGAGAGGTCGGCAGGGACGGAGACCCAGTACTTC. Translating gives CASSQEERSAGTETQYF.

This clonotype was detected many times. The rearrangement uses TRBV7-7 and TRBJ2-1; D may correspond to TRBD1 or TRBD2 (5 bases each). This CDR3 is built from 15 residues. Per germline, CDR1 SSHAT and CDR2 FNYEAQ (reference sequence). Trimming cost V 2 bases and J 8 bases, with 16 bases left between them. The CDR3 loop is CASSLRGYLGDEQFF. In DNA, the CDR3 is TGTGCCAGCAGCTTACGAGGCTACCTGGGGGATGAGCAGTTCTTC.

This clonotype was recorded a few times. The chain recombines TRBV5-6 with TRBJ2-5, with 7 bases aligning to TRBD2. V lost 6 bases, J lost 1 base, and 6 bases stayed unmatched. The CDR3 consists of 14 residues. Germline-derived CDR1 and CDR2 are SGHDT and YYEEEE. The CDR3 DNA follows: TGTGCCAGCAACCTCGGGGGGAGCCAAGAGACCCAGTACTTC. Translating gives CASNLGGSQETQYF.

This clonotype was counted ten times or more. V gene TRBV6-1 combines with J gene TRBJ2-7; 11 nucleotides match TRBD2. The CDR3 spans 15 residues. Germline V CDR1 and CDR2: MNHNS, SASEGT. J gave up 3 bases and V 6 bases, and 7 bases lay outside the gene matches. This chain's CDR3 is CASRSGTSGNYEQYF. CDR3 in DNA: TGTGCCAGCAGGAGCGGGACTAGCGGTAACTACGAGCAGTACTTC.

The V and J genes are TRBV20-1 and TRBJ1-3; TRBD1 might be the D (6 bases). V was clipped by 0 bases and J by 4 bases, with 13 bases between them. Germline CDR1 and CDR2: DFQATT and SNEGSKA (reference sequence). This CDR3 is 15 amino acids long. The CDR3 reads CSARDLGGIGNTIYF. The DNA for the CDR3 is TGCAGTGCTAGAGATCTGGGGGGCATCGGAAACACCATATATTTT.

This clonotype was counted only a few times. The chain employs TRBV18 and TRBJ2-7; D unclear. Germline V gene lookup returns CDR1 KGHSH and CDR2 LQKENI. V lost 3 bases, J lost 5 bases, and 8 bases lay in between. The CDR3 is 12 amino acids. The CDR3 loop reads CASSPLGNEQYF. The CDR3 nucleotides read TGTGCCAGCTCACCCTTGGGCAACGAGCAGTACTTC.